These 14 T cell receptor beta chains share one sample of origin, sequenced in a study of T cells in Graves' hyperthyroidism and ophthalmopathy. TCR beta CDR3 sequences were amplified from RNA transcripts. First-round RT-PCR targeting the TCR CDR3 was performed with the HTBI primer set. TCRdb re-derived calls from the multiplex PCR reads in MiXCR, one entry per CDR3 protein. Of 620,000 or so distinct CDR3 sequences listed, approximately 15% are singletons. The sample was blood. The receptor source for this set is a woman in her fifties or sixties with Graves' ophthalmopathy.

Remarks on this clonotype: Possible read error: a much larger clone is one base away. V gene TRBV7-2 combines with J gene TRBJ1-6; D might be TRBD1 (5 bases). Trimming shortened V by 2 bases and J by 17 bases, and 16 bases separated the two germline ends. Per germline, CDR1 SGHTA and CDR2 FQGNSA. The CDR3 runs 13 residues. The CDR3 loop is CASSLSRRDAVHF. The CDR3 DNA is TGTGCCAGCAGCTTATCCCGACGGGACGCGGTCCACTTT.

This clonotype was counted many times. The genes are TRBV11-2 and TRBJ2-6; TRBD2 aligns across 12 bases. V gave up 6 bases and J gave up 0 bases; unmatched junction bases: 3. Germline CDR1 and CDR2: SGHAT and FQNNGV. The CDR3 is 17 amino acids. DNA for the CDR3: TGTGCCAGCAGACTAGCGGGAGGTCGCTCTGGGGCCAACGTCCTGACTTTC. Protein product: CASRLAGGRSGANVLTF.

The chain has TRBV12-3 or TRBV12-4 and TRBJ2-1; the D is unclear. The CDR3 has 15 residues. Trimming removed 2 bases from V and 4 bases from J, with 12 bases in between. The CDR3 DNA reads as TGTGCCAGCAGTTTAAAGGTCACACGGTACAATGAGCAGTTCTTC. Amino acids: CASSLKVTRYNEQFF.

This clonotype was observed many times. The chain uses TRBV28 and TRBJ2-2, with D perhaps matching TRBD1 (6 bases). Per the germline V gene, CDR1 is MDHEN and CDR2 is SYDVKM. CDR3 length: 17 amino acids. The germline V and J ends were trimmed by 1 base and 0 bases, with 12 bases remaining between them. DNA of the CDR3: TGTGCCAGCAGTTTATTAGGGACACACGCGAACACCGGGGAGCTGTTTTTT. Translation: CASSLLGTHANTGELFF. Looking up the rest from reference TRBV28 and TRBJ2-2 gives the full variable domain: DVKVTQSSRYLVKRTGEKVFLECVQDMDHENMFWYRQDPGLGLRLIYFSYDVKMKEKGDIPEGYSVSREKKERFSLILESASTNQTSMYLCASSLLGTHANTGELFFGEGSRLTVL.

This clonotype was seen repeatedly, ten times or more. The CDR3 spells CASTLLGTSYEQYF. The CDR3 nucleotides read TGTGCCAGCACTCTCTTAGGGACCTCCTACGAGCAGTACTTC. This rearrangement joins TRBV2 to TRBJ2-7; perhaps D is TRBD1 or TRBD2 (5 bases each). CDR1 and CDR2 from the germline V gene are SNHLY and FYNNEI. V was trimmed by 7 bases and J by 0 bases, leaving 13 bases between them. CDR3 length: 14 amino acids.

This clonotype was recorded at least ten times. V is TRBV7-9 and J is TRBJ2-1, with 8 nucleotides matching TRBD2. From germline, CDR1 is SEHNR and CDR2 FQNEAQ (reference sequence). Trimming at V came to 0 bases and at J to 8 bases, leaving 9 bases not matched to a gene. The CDR3 runs 16 residues. CDR3 in amino acids: CASSLAGSGSNYEQFF. The CDR3 DNA is TGTGCCAGCAGCTTAGCTGGGAGCGGGAGTAACTATGAGCAGTTCTTC.

This clonotype was seen only a few times. The J gene is TRBJ1-4, the V gene TRBV9; possible D gene TRBD1, 6 bases. The V end was cut by 1 base, the J end by 7 bases, with 20 bases between. The CDR3 covers 17 residues. CDR1 is SGDLS and CDR2 is YYNGEE in the germline V gene. The CDR3 spells CASSVLPPGASGEKLFF. CDR3 nucleotide sequence: TGTGCCAGCAGCGTACTACCCCCGGGGGCGTCTGGTGAAAAACTGTTTTTT.

CDR3 residues: CASSGPKNIQYF. The CDR3 nucleotides are TGCGCCAGCAGCGGACCGAAAAACATTCAGTACTTC. The V and J genes are TRBV5-1 and TRBJ2-4; D gene uncertain. CDR1 is SGHRS and CDR2 is YFSETQ in the germline V gene. CDR3 length: 12 residues. Deletions cut 4 bases from V and 4 bases from J, with 6 bases between.

This clonotype was found many times. The chain employs TRBV2 and TRBJ1-1; D is undetermined. This CDR3 comprises 11 residues. Per the germline V gene, CDR1 is SNHLY and CDR2 is FYNNEI. Deletions cut 7 bases from V and 0 bases from J, with 3 bases between. Written as DNA, the CDR3 is TGTGCCAGCATGATGAACACTGAAGCTTTCTTT. Amino acids: CASMMNTEAFF.

As to this clonotype: This may come from a read error, since a much larger clone is one base off. The chain couples TRBV6-2 or TRBV6-3 to TRBJ2-6, with TRBD1 as a possible D gene (5 bases). Germline CDR1 is MNHEY and CDR2 is SVGEGT. CDR3 length: 15 amino acids. V lost 5 bases and J lost 0, with 8 bases in between. The CDR3 protein is CASSEDTSGANVLTF. In DNA form, the CDR3 reads TGTGCCAGCAGTGAGGACACCTCTGGGGCCAACGTCCTGACTTTC.

This clonotype was counted at least ten times. The chain employs TRBV29-1 and TRBJ2-2, with TRBD2 matching 8 bases. The germline gives CDR1 SQVTM, CDR2 ANQGSEA. Germline trimming cut 3 bases from V and 2 bases from J; bases unmatched to any gene: 8. The CDR3 totals 16 residues. Here the CDR3 reads CSVDDPSGSNTGELFF. As DNA, the CDR3 is TGCAGCGTTGACGACCCAAGCGGGAGTAACACCGGGGAGCTGTTTTTT.

This clonotype was observed many times. The J gene is TRBJ2-2, the V gene TRBV7-2; D is possibly TRBD1 (5 bases). Trimming removed 2 bases at V and 7 bases at J, with 8 bases between. Germline CDR1 and CDR2: SGHTA and FQGNSA. The CDR3 spans 13 residues. The CDR3 protein is CASSLRGYGELFF. The DNA for the CDR3 is TGTGCCAGCAGCTTAAGGGGATACGGGGAGCTGTTTTTT.

This clonotype has only a few counts. This sequence joins TRBV5-1 and TRBJ1-4, with 9 positions matching TRBD1. V dropped 5 bases and J dropped 2; count of bases not matched to a gene: 16. Germline V gene data show CDR1 as SGHRS and CDR2 as YFSETQ. This CDR3 region has 19 residues. CDR3 protein: CASSLTTRDRVVTNEKLFF. Written as DNA, the CDR3 is TGCGCCAGCAGTCTTACCACCCGGGACAGGGTGGTGACTAATGAAAAACTGTTTTTT. Combining the CDR3 with reference TRBV5-1 and TRBJ1-4 gives the whole variable domain KAGVTQTPRYLIKTRGQQVTLSCSPISGHRSVSWYQQTPGQGLQFLFEYFSETQRNKGNFPGRFSGRQFSNSRSEMNVSTLELGDSALYLCASSLTTRDRVVTNEKLFFGSGTQLSVL.

The CDR3 bases are TGCAGTGCTAGAGATGGCCTCTTGACAGATACGCAGTATTTT. Translated, it gives CSARDGLLTDTQYF. The genes are TRBV20-1 and TRBJ2-3; D unclear. V lost 0 bases and J lost 3, with 10 bases in between. CDR3 size: 14 residues. Germline values: CDR1 DFQATT, CDR2 SNEGSKA (reference sequence).